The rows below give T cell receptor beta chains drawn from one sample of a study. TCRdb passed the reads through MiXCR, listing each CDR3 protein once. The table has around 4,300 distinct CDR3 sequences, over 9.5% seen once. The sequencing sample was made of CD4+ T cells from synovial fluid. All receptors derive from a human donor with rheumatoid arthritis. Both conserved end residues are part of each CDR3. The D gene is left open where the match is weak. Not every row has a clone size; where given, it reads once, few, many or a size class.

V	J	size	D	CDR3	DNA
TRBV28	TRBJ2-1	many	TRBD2	CASSLVFPAGGNEQFF	TGTGCCAGCAGTTTAGTTTTCCCAGCGGGAGGTAATGAGCAGTTCTTC
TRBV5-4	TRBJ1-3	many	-	CASSSATTLYF	TGTGCCAGCAGCTCAGCGACCACCCTATATTTT
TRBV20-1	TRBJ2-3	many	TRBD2	CSARDDSGGSGTQYF	TGCAGTGCTAGAGATGATAGCGGGGGGTCTGGCACGCAGTATTTT
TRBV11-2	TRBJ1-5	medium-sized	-	CASSLTGNSDQPQHF	TGTGCCAGCAGCCTAACAGGGAATTCCGATCAGCCCCAGCATTTT
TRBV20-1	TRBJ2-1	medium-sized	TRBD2	CSARGLAETYNEQFF	TGCAGTGCTAGGGGACTAGCGGAGACCTACAATGAGCAGTTCTTC
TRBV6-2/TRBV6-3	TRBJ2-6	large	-	CASSPGLIAGANVLTF	TGTGCCAGCAGCCCAGGACTTATAGCTGGGGCCAACGTCCTGACTTTC
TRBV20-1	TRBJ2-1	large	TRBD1	CSANPDRASSYNEQFF	TGCAGTGCGAACCCGGACAGGGCAAGCTCCTACAATGAGCAGTTCTTC
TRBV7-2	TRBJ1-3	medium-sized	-	CASSASGRRGDTIYF	TGTGCCAGCAGCGCCTCGGGGCGCCGGGGGGACACCATATATTTT
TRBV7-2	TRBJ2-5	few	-	CASSLFSRSETQYF	TGTGCCAGCAGCTTATTTTCGCGCTCAGAGACCCAGTACTTC
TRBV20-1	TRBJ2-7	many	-	CSASTGGAYEQYF	TGCAGTGCTAGTACAGGGGGGGCCTACGAGCAGTACTTC
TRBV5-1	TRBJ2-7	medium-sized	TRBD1	CASSAYGTGGAPYEQYF	TGCGCCAGCAGCGCATACGGGACAGGGGGCGCCCCCTACGAGCAGTACTTC
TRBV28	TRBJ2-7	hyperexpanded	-	CASSLDTAGSYEQYF	TGTGCCAGCAGTTTAGACACCGCGGGATCCTACGAGCAGTACTTC
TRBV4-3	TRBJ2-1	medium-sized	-	CASSQDSLSSYNEQFF	TGCGCCAGCAGCCAAGATAGCCTAAGCTCCTACAATGAGCAGTTCTTC
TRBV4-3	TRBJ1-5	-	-	CASSQGPRQPQHF	TGCGCCAGCAGCCAAGGACCGCGTCAGCCCCAGCATTTT
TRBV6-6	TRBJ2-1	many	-	CASSYSGQNLNEQFF	TGTGCCAGCAGTTACTCGGGGCAAAACCTCAATGAGCAGTTCTTC
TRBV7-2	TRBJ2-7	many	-	CASSAGRWTYEQYF	TGTGCCAGCAGCGCGGGACGGTGGACCTACGAGCAGTACTTC